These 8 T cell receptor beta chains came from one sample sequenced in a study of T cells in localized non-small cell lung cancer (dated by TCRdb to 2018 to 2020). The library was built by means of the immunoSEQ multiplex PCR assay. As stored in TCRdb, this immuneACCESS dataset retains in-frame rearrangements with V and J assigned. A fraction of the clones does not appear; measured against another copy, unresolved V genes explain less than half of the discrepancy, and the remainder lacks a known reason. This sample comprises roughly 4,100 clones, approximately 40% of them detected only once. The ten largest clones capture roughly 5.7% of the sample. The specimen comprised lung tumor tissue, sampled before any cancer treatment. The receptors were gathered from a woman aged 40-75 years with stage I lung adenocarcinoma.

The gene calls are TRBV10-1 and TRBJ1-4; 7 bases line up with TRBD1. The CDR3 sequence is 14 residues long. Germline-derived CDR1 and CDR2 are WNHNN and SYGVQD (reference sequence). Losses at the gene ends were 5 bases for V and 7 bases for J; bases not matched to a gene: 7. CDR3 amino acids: CASSSSGQVEKLFF. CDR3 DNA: TGCGCCAGCAGTTCATCAGGACAGGTTGAAAAACTGTTTTTT.

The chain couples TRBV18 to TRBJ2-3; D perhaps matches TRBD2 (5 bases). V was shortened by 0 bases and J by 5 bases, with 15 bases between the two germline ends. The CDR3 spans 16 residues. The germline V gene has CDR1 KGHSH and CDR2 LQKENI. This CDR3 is CASSPPRANGEDTQYF. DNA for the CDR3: TGTGCCAGCTCACCACCGCGGGCCAATGGGGAAGATACGCAGTATTTT.

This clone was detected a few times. DNA for the CDR3: TGTGCCAGCAGCCTTACCCAGACAGCAAGCACAGATACGCAGTATTTT. This translates into CASSLTQTASTDTQYF. This chain joins TRBV9 and TRBJ2-3, with TRBD1 as a possible D gene (5 bases). CDR1 is SGDLS and CDR2 is YYNGEE in the germline V gene. This CDR3 comprises 16 residues. Trimming stripped 4 bases from V and 0 bases from J, with 15 bases between.

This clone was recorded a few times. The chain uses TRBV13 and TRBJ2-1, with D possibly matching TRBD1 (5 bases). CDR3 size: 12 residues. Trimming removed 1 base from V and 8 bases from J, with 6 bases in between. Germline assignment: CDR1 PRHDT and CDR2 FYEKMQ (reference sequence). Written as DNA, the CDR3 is TGTGCCAGCAGCTTAGCCAGGGATGAGCAGTTCTTC. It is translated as CASSLARDEQFF.

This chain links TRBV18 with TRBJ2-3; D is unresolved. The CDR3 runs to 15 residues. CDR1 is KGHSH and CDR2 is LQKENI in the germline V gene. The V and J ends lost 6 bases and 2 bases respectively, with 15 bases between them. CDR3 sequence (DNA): TGTGCCAGCTCGCAGTATGGACGTATCACAGATACGCAGTATTTT. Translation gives CASSQYGRITDTQYF.

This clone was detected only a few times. CDR3 in amino acids: CASSFLAGADEQFF. The DNA of the CDR3 is TGTGCCAGCAGTTTTCTAGCGGGAGCAGATGAGCAGTTCTTC. V gene TRBV6-8 combines with J gene TRBJ2-1; TRBD2 matches at 10 bases. V was pared by 4 bases and J by 8 bases, with 5 bases of the junction left unmatched. CDR1 is MNHGY and CDR2 is SAAAGT in the germline V gene. The CDR3 contains 14 residues.

The DNA of the CDR3 is TGCGCCAGCAGCCCACGGGAACCGCAAACTACAGGGCCTATTGAGCAGTACTTC. Translating gives CASSPREPQTTGPIEQYF. The chain carries TRBV4-1 and TRBJ2-7, with D possibly matching TRBD1 (6 bases). This CDR3 is built from 18 residues. Trimming cost V 4 bases and J 7 bases, with 29 bases left between them. The V gene's germline CDR1 is MGHRA and CDR2 YSYEKL.

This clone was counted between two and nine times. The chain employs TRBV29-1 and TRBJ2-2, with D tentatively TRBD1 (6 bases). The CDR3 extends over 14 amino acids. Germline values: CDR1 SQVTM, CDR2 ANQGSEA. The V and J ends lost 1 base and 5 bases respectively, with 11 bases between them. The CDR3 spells CSVEGQRGTGELFF. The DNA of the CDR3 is TGCAGCGTTGAAGGTCAGAGGGGGACCGGGGAGCTGTTTTTT.